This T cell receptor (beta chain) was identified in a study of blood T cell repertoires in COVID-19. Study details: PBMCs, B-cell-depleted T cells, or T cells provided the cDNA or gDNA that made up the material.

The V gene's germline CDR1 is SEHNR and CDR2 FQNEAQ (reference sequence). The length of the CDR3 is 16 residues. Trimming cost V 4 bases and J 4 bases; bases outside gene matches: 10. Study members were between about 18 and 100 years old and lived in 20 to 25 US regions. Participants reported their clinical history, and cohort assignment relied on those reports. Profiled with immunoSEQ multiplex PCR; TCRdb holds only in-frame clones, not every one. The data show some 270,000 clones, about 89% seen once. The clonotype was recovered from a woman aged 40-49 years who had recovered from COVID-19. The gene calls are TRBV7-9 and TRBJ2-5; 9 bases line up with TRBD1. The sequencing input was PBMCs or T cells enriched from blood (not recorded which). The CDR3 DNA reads TGTGCCAGCAGCTCAAACCTCGGGACAGGGTCAGAGACCCAGTACTTC. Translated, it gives CASSSNLGTGSETQYF.